Below, 15 T cell receptor beta chains from the same sample are listed, as sequenced in a study of Tregs in tolerant kidney transplant recipients. This table comes from immunoSEQ multiplex PCR, and its TCRdb copy is limited to in-frame clones, with some not included. This table lists under 35,000 clones. Recipients received nonmyeloablative bone marrow transplants from related graft donors, with transient mixed chimerism. The source was CD4+ T cells from blood (PBMCs), collected 24 months after the transplant. These receptors came from a human patient who received a combined kidney and bone marrow transplant. T cells may partly derive from the graft donor.

The CDR3 here is CASSAEGATIQYF. The CDR3 bases that were read are TGTGCCAGCAGCGCGGAGGGGGCGACCATT. V usage is TRBV9 and J usage is TRBJ2-4, with D tentatively TRBD1 (7 bases). The DNA ends 3 residues before the CDR3 does, and the rest of the CDR3 is filled in from the germline J gene. The germline gives CDR1 SGDLS, CDR2 YYNGEE. This CDR3 region has 13 residues. Trimming stripped 3 bases from V and 9 bases from J, with 13 bases between.

To note about this clone: Read sequence stops 3 residues before the CDR3 end, and the germline J gene provides the missing end. This chain connects TRBV19 to TRBJ2-2; 10 nucleotides line up with TRBD1. The CDR3 consists of 19 residues. Trimming cost V 3 bases and J 3 bases; bases outside gene matches: 13. Germline V lookup: CDR1 LNHDA, CDR2 SQIVND (reference sequence). The CDR3 bases that were read are TGTGCCAGTAGTATGACCGGGACAGGGGTGGCGGGAGACACCGGGGAG. It is translated as CASSMTGTGVAGDTGE. In full, the CDR3 reads CASSMTGTGVAGDTGELFF.

On this clone itself: The CDR3 end falls 3 residues outside the read, so it is completed with the germline J gene. The rearrangement uses TRBV7-9 and TRBJ2-5; TRBD2 aligns across 7 bases. The CDR3 covers 13 residues. From germline, CDR1 is SEHNR and CDR2 FQNEAQ (reference sequence). V was pared by 6 bases and J by 5 bases, with 6 bases of the junction left unmatched. CDR3 amino acids: CASSTGGGETQYF. CDR3 DNA (partial): TGTGCCAGCAGTACGGGAGGCGGGGAGACC.

With regard to this clone: The read ends 3 residues early relative to the CDR3; the germline J gene fills the gap. The chain links TRBV4-2 to TRBJ2-2; 8 bases are shared with TRBD1. This CDR3 spans 18 amino acids. V shed 0 bases and J 2 bases; nucleotides not matched to a gene: 8. Germline assignment: CDR1 LGHNA and CDR2 YNFKEQ. This chain's CDR3 is CASSQDQMTGANTGELFF. Incomplete CDR3 DNA: TGTGCCAGCAGCCAAGATCAGATGACAGGGGCTAACACCGGGGAG.

In the case of this clone: The read terminates 3 residues before the CDR3 end, so the remaining end is supplied by the germline J gene. The chain carries TRBV20-1 and TRBJ2-6; the D gene is possibly TRBD1 (6 bases). The V and J ends lost 3 bases and 0 bases respectively, with 12 bases between them. The germline V gene has CDR1 DFQATT and CDR2 SNEGSKA (reference sequence). The length of the CDR3 is 16 residues. Incomplete CDR3 DNA: TGCAGTGCTAGGGTGACAGGCATCTCTGGGGCCAACGTC. Residues: CSARVTGISGANV. The full CDR3 sequence reads CSARVTGISGANVLTF.

Regarding this clone: Coverage ceases 3 residues before the CDR3 finishes, and the germline J gene fills in the end. The V gene is TRBV9, the J gene TRBJ1-5; TRBD1 matches 9 bases. The junction had 4 bases not matched to a gene; V was cut back by 3 bases and J by 3 bases. In germline, CDR1 is SGDLS, CDR2 YYNGEE. This CDR3 is built from 15 residues. This CDR3 is CASSAGQGVNQPQHF. Partial CDR3 DNA: TGTGCCAGCAGCGCGGGACAGGGCGTCAATCAGCCC.

In the case of this clone: The observed sequence ends 3 residues before the CDR3 terminus, with the missing tail filled in from the germline J gene. The V call is TRBV18, the J call TRBJ1-1, with D perhaps matching TRBD1 (5 bases). CDR3 length: 14 residues. Germline CDR1 reads KGHSH; CDR2 reads LQKENI. The V and J ends lost 0 bases and 6 bases respectively, with 11 bases between them. The sequenced part of the CDR3 DNA is TGTGCCAGCTCACCACCTGGGGCGTTGGCTGAA. This translates into CASSPPGALAE. The entire CDR3 protein is CASSPPGALAEAFF.

To note about this clone: The read comes to an end 3 residues before the CDR3 does, leaving the germline J gene to fill in the end. J is TRBJ1-1 and V is TRBV7-9; perhaps TRBD1 as D (5 bases). The germline V gene encodes CDR1 SEHNR and CDR2 FQNEAQ (reference sequence). With 8 bases removed from V and 6 bases from J, the gap between germline ends came to 16 bases. The CDR3 spans 13 residues. CDR3 bases read: TGTGCCAGCTCTAACCCAGGGAGCGCTGAA. It translates to CASSNPGSAE. The whole CDR3 sequence reads CASSNPGSAEAFF.

With regard to this clone: Read data end 3 residues before the CDR3 end; the end is taken from the germline J gene. This sequence joins TRBV2 and TRBJ2-2, with D hard to call. V was cut by 7 bases and J by 8 bases, with 11 bases left in between. The CDR3 extends over 12 amino acids. From germline, CDR1 is SNHLY and CDR2 FYNNEI. The CDR3 protein is CASMKGMGELFF. CDR3 DNA (partial): TGTGCCAGCATGAAGGGTATGGGGGAG.

Comments on this clone: The read falls 3 residues short of the CDR3 end, and the missing part is taken from the germline J gene. The V gene is TRBV5-1, the J gene TRBJ2-7, with a possible D match to TRBD1 (6 bases). The V end was cut by 4 bases, the J end by 4 bases, with 15 bases between. Per the germline V gene, CDR1 is SGHRS and CDR2 is YFSETQ. This CDR3 spans 14 amino acids. The CDR3 reads CASSQEGDPYEQYF. The part of the CDR3 DNA that was read is TGCGCCAGCAGCCAAGAGGGGGATCCGTACGAG.

As concerns this clone: The read ends 3 residues before the CDR3 terminus; that terminus is restored from the germline J gene. The rearrangement joins TRBV7-2 to TRBJ2-2; a possible D gene is TRBD2 (6 bases). CDR3 size: 14 residues. Germline CDR1 SGHTA, CDR2 FQGNSA. V lost 7 bases, J lost 5 bases, and 14 bases lay in between. The sequenced part of the CDR3 DNA is TGTGCCAGCAACTCGGGACTTTTTACCGGGGAG. Its translation is CASNSGLFTGE. The full CDR3 is CASNSGLFTGELFF.

Comment on this clone: The sequenced fragment ends 3 residues before the CDR3 boundary, so the rest is inferred from the germline J gene. This chain connects TRBV20-1 to TRBJ2-7, with D perhaps matching TRBD1 (6 bases). The CDR3 runs 16 residues. The V end lost 0 bases, the J end lost 6 bases, and 21 bases lay between the germline ends. CDR1 DFQATT and CDR2 SNEGSKA come from the germline V gene (reference sequence). The CDR3 spells CSARDNRDTILGEQYF. Partial CDR3 DNA: TGCAGTGCTAGAGATAACCGGGACACTATCCTAGGCGAG.

With respect to this clone: The CDR3 is cut off 3 residues early in the read; its end comes from the germline J gene. The chain links TRBV3-1 (or the pseudogene TRBV3-2) to TRBJ2-1; a possible D gene is TRBD1 (6 bases). Between the trimmed V and J ends, which lost 5 bases and 7 bases, there was a span of 21 bases. Germline values: CDR1 LGHDT, CDR2 YNNKEL (reference sequence). The CDR3 is 16 residues long. The sequenced CDR3 bases are TGTGCCAGCAGCTGCGCCGGGACACCACTTGGGAATGAG. This gives the protein CASSCAGTPLGNE. The complete CDR3 reads CASSCAGTPLGNEQFF.

Details on this clone: The read is 3 residues too short to cover the CDR3 end, so that end is filled in from the germline J gene. Other DNA sequences in this sample translate to the same CDR3. This sequence joins TRBV18 and TRBJ1-1; D is possibly TRBD1 (6 bases). Per germline, CDR1 KGHSH and CDR2 LQKENI. The CDR3 has 13 residues. V was cut by 5 bases and J by 5 bases, with 12 bases left in between. The CDR3 is CASSRDTSTEAFF. The sequenced CDR3 bases are TGTGCCAGCTCAAGGGACACGAGTACTGAA.

On this clone itself: Read coverage stops 3 residues before the CDR3 terminus; the germline J gene supplies the remainder. V and J are TRBV2 and TRBJ1-2, with 11 bases identical to TRBD1. Per germline, CDR1 SNHLY and CDR2 FYNNEI. V shed 3 bases and J 5 bases; nucleotides not matched to a gene: 5. The CDR3 loop spans 15 amino acids. CDR3 region: CASSEPGTGGYGYTF. Partial CDR3 DNA: TGTGCCAGCAGTGAGCCAGGGACAGGGGGTTATGGC.